Following are 30 T cell receptor beta chains from one sample sequenced in a study of T cells in Graves' hyperthyroidism and ophthalmopathy. Template material for amplifying TCR beta CDR3 regions consisted of RNA transcripts. HTBI primers were the set used in a first-round RT-PCR of the TCR CDR3. A single record per CDR3 protein comes from TCRdb applying MiXCR to the multiplex PCR reads. The sample has under 350,000 distinct CDR3 sequences; roughly a fifth are singletons. The sample consisted of blood. The receptors here all came from a woman aged 45 to 65 with Graves' hyperthyroidism.

The table lists this clonotype with a count of one. CDR3 bases: TGCAGTGCTAGATTGGTCGTGGGTGAAAAACTGTTTTTT. Its translation: CSARLVVGEKLFF. The chain recombines TRBV20-1 with TRBJ1-4; D gene unclear. This CDR3 has 13 residues. V was pared by 2 bases and J by 7 bases, with 11 bases between. Germline values: CDR1 DFQATT, CDR2 SNEGSKA (reference sequence).

A word on this clonotype: A much more abundant neighbour one base away suggests this may be a read error. The rearrangement links TRBV14 to TRBJ2-3; no firm D call. This CDR3 has 14 residues. Germline V gene sequence: CDR1 SGHDN, CDR2 FVKESK. CDR3 DNA sequence: TGTGTCAGCAGCCAAGCGAGCTGGCGGGATACGCAGTATTTT. It translates to CVSSQASWRDTQYF.

This clonotype was detected many times. The chain combines TRBV28 with TRBJ2-1; 12 bases are shared with TRBD1. The length of the CDR3 is 16 residues. V lost 9 bases, J lost 2 bases, and 8 bases stayed unmatched. Germline-derived CDR1 and CDR2 are MDHEN and SYDVKM. Here the CDR3 reads CASSPGTGGTYNEQFF. CDR3 coding DNA: TGTGCCAGTTCCCCCGGGACAGGGGGCACCTACAATGAGCAGTTCTTC.

This clonotype has a count of ten or more. The chain has TRBV6-2 or TRBV6-3 and TRBJ1-5; possible D gene TRBD1, 5 bases. Trimming pared 5 bases from V and 2 bases from J, leaving 13 bases between. Germline lookup yields CDR1 MNHEY and CDR2 SVGEGT. CDR3 length: 15 amino acids. CDR3 loop: CASSIPGLGNQPQHF. CDR3 DNA sequence: TGTGCCAGCAGTATTCCGGGACTGGGCAATCAGCCCCAGCATTTT.

This clonotype has at least ten counts. The chain is built from TRBV30 and TRBJ2-5, with 7 bases matching TRBD2. Per the germline V gene, CDR1 is GTSNPN and CDR2 is SVGIG (reference sequence). V dropped 4 bases and J dropped 4; count of bases not matched to a gene: 9. The CDR3 has 14 amino acids. The CDR3, as DNA: TGTGCCTGGATCGTACTAGCGTTTATAGAGACCCAGTACTTC. Translating it yields CAWIVLAFIETQYF.

This clonotype has a handful of counts. This chain uses TRBV30 with TRBJ2-5, with TRBD1 as a possible D gene (6 bases). V lost 3 bases to trimming and J lost 5 bases, with 25 bases between them. Germline V CDR1 and CDR2: GTSNPN, SVGIG (reference sequence). The CDR3 runs 17 residues. In DNA form, the CDR3 reads TGTGCCTGGAGGTACCCAGCGGACAGCGGCCCTCACGAGACCCAGTACTTC. Translating it yields CAWRYPADSGPHETQYF.

DNA for the CDR3: TGTGCCAGCAGCAGTAGAGGCAGCAATCAGCCCCAGCATTTT. Translation gives CASSSRGSNQPQHF. V gene TRBV11-2 combines with J gene TRBJ1-5; D gene uncertain. The germline V and J ends were trimmed by 5 bases and 1 base, with 9 bases remaining between them. Germline CDR1 SGHAT, CDR2 FQNNGV. The CDR3 totals 14 residues.

At least ten counts were recorded for this clonotype. The J gene is TRBJ1-2, the V gene TRBV2; no definite D call. Germline V gene sequence: CDR1 SNHLY, CDR2 FYNNEI. Between the trimmed V and J ends, which lost 6 bases and 8 bases, there was a span of 10 bases. The CDR3 contains 11 residues. CDR3 sequence reads: CASSTLSGYTF. Here the CDR3 DNA reads TGTGCCAGCAGCACCCTTTCCGGCTACACCTTC.

The sample holds a few counts of this clonotype. The rearrangement joins TRBV14 to TRBJ1-2; no clear D gene. Germline CDR1 reads SGHDN; CDR2 reads FVKESK. The CDR3 sequence is 14 residues long. V was pared by 0 bases and J by 3 bases, with 8 bases between. CDR3 in DNA: TGTGCCAGCAGCCAAGATACGGGGTACTATGGCTACACCTTC. Its protein product is CASSQDTGYYGYTF.

The V and J genes are TRBV5-4 and TRBJ1-2, with 12 nucleotides matching TRBD1. Germline loops: CDR1 SGHNT, CDR2 YYREEE (reference sequence). The V gene end was trimmed by 4 bases and the J gene end by 4 bases; junction bases not matched to a gene: 8. The CDR3 extends over 16 amino acids. The DNA of the CDR3 is TGTGCCAGCAGCCCAGGGACAGGGGGCGCGGGCTATGGCTACACCTTC. Its protein product is CASSPGTGGAGYGYTF.

This chain uses TRBV11-2 with TRBJ1-1; 9 bases align to TRBD1. Germline values: CDR1 SGHAT, CDR2 FQNNGV. V trimming: 1 base; J trimming: 10 bases; junction bases outside the gene matches: 7. The CDR3 is made up of 14 amino acids. CDR3 sequence (DNA): TGTGCCAGCAGCTTAGCGGCAGGGGGACAGGGAGCTTTCTTT. Amino acid sequence: CASSLAAGGQGAFF.

This clonotype has at least ten counts. As DNA, the CDR3 is TGTGCCAGCAGTTACTCGACTCGTGACTACGAGCAGTACTTC. Translating gives CASSYSTRDYEQYF. V usage is TRBV6-5 and J usage is TRBJ2-7; D is unresolved. Per the germline V gene, CDR1 is MNHEY and CDR2 is SVGAGI. V was pared by 0 bases and J by 3 bases, with 9 bases between. CDR3 length: 14 amino acids.

V and J are TRBV7-8 and TRBJ1-1; no clear D gene. V lost 5 bases to trimming and J lost 0 bases, with 25 bases between them. Germline CDR1 is SGHVS and CDR2 is FQNEAQ. This CDR3 is built from 19 residues. The CDR3 DNA follows: TGTGCCAGCAGCCCGCCTCAGATCGCCGAATGGATTATGAACACTGAAGCTTTCTTT. It codes for CASSPPQIAEWIMNTEAFF.

This clonotype was counted only a few times. This chain links TRBV6-5 with TRBJ2-3, with D possibly matching TRBD2 (5 bases). CDR1 is MNHEY, CDR2 SVGAGI, per germline. The CDR3 is 14 residues long. V was clipped by 7 bases and J by 1 base, with 12 bases between them. In DNA form, the CDR3 reads TGTGCCAGCAAGAGGGTTGGTGGCACAGATACGCAGTATTTT. It translates to CASKRVGGTDTQYF.

This chain joins TRBV6-1 and TRBJ1-5; D may be TRBD1 (6 bases). The ends were cut back, 8 bases at V and 2 bases at J, with 22 bases in the middle. Germline loops: CDR1 MNHNS, CDR2 SASEGT. The CDR3 covers 17 residues. CDR3 sequence (DNA): TGTGCCAGCGGTGCATCCGCGGGCAGGGGACGCAATCAGCCCCAGCATTTT. This codes for CASGASAGRGRNQPQHF.

This clonotype showed up many times. V usage is TRBV6-2 or TRBV6-3 and J usage is TRBJ1-2; D unresolved. The CDR3 length is 13 residues. The germline V gene has CDR1 MNHEY and CDR2 SVGEGT. V was trimmed by 3 bases and J by 8 bases, leaving 13 bases between them. CDR3 nucleotide sequence: TGTGCCAGCAGTTATGGAGGAACCAACGGCTACACCTTC. Its protein is CASSYGGTNGYTF.

On this clonotype: A much bigger clone sits one base away, suggesting this may be a read error. The chain joins TRBV12-3 or TRBV12-4 to TRBJ1-2; D ambiguous. This CDR3 contains 13 residues. DNA of the CDR3: TGTACCAGCAGCGACGGTCTTTCAGAAGGCTACACCTTC. Translating it yields CTSSDGLSEGYTF.

This clonotype was observed many times. J is TRBJ1-1 and V is TRBV7-9, with D unresolved. The CDR3 extends over 14 amino acids. CDR1 is SEHNR, CDR2 FQNEAQ, per germline (reference sequence). V gave up 1 base and J gave up 4 bases, with 10 bases separating them. In DNA form, the CDR3 reads TGTGCCAGCAGCTTAGAGGCGGGTTCCACTGAAGCTTTCTTT. Its protein product is CASSLEAGSTEAFF.

The sample holds a few counts of this clonotype. The V gene is TRBV3-1, the J gene TRBJ1-1; 8 positions agree with TRBD1. Germline values: CDR1 LGHDT, CDR2 YNNKEL (reference sequence). This CDR3 contains 14 residues. Unmatched junction bases numbered 5, after V lost 2 bases and J lost 6 bases. CDR3 region: CASSQRTGIAEAFF. In nucleotides, the CDR3 is TGTGCCAGCAGCCAAAGGACAGGGATCGCTGAAGCTTTCTTT.

This clonotype came up many times. The rearrangement uses TRBV20-1 and TRBJ2-1; unclear D gene. The V gene lost 3 bases and the J gene lost 7 bases, with 4 bases spanning the gap. Germline V lookup: CDR1 DFQATT, CDR2 SNEGSKA (reference sequence). The CDR3 runs 10 residues. The CDR3 spells CSARKNEQFF. The CDR3, as DNA: TGCAGTGCTAGGAAGAATGAGCAGTTCTTC.

The rearrangement uses TRBV5-1 and TRBJ1-1; 7 bases line up with TRBD1. Germline V gene sequence: CDR1 SGHRS, CDR2 YFSETQ. This CDR3 region has 13 residues. Germline trimming cut 4 bases from V and 9 bases from J; bases unmatched to any gene: 9. Here the CDR3 DNA reads TGCGCCAGCAGCCGCGGACAGGAAACCCAAGCTTTCTTT. Translating it yields CASSRGQETQAFF.

V usage is TRBV6-1 and J usage is TRBJ2-3; perhaps TRBD1 as D (5 bases). The CDR3 is 16 residues long. The germline V and J ends were trimmed by 4 bases and 0 bases, with 14 bases remaining between them. Per germline, CDR1 MNHNS and CDR2 SASEGT. CDR3: CASSGWIRQSTDTQYF. For the CDR3, the DNA is TGTGCCAGCAGTGGCTGGATAAGACAGAGCACAGATACGCAGTATTTT.

This clonotype appeared many times. The rearrangement links TRBV7-2 to TRBJ1-1; D call uncertain. The CDR3 covers 14 residues. Trimming removed 2 bases at V and 1 base at J, with 8 bases between. CDR1 is SGHTA and CDR2 is FQGNSA in the germline V gene. CDR3 sequence reads: CASSLSYRNTEAFF. CDR3 nucleotide sequence: TGTGCCAGCAGCTTATCCTACAGGAACACTGAAGCTTTCTTT.

This clonotype was observed a single time. This chain uses TRBV15 with TRBJ1-3; D is uncertain. The germline CDR1 and CDR2 sequences are LNHNV and YYDKDF (reference sequence). The V end lost 3 bases, the J end lost 1 base, and 4 bases lay between the germline ends. CDR3 size: 13 residues. CDR3 loop: CATSSVSGNTIYF. The CDR3 coding sequence is TGTGCCACCAGCAGCGTGTCTGGAAACACCATATATTTT.

This clonotype occurred many times. The rearrangement uses TRBV20-1 and TRBJ2-3; D not resolved. This CDR3 spans 15 amino acids. V was clipped by 6 bases and J by 0 bases, with 16 bases between them. The germline V gene has CDR1 DFQATT and CDR2 SNEGSKA (reference sequence). CDR3 coding DNA: TGCAGTGCGCACCGTTTAGGAGCGAGCACAGATACGCAGTATTTT. This gives the protein CSAHRLGASTDTQYF.

There are many counts of this clonotype. The J gene is TRBJ2-1, the V gene TRBV19, with a possible D match to TRBD2 (5 bases). Trimming shortened V by 1 base and J by 2 bases, and 9 bases separated the two germline ends. The CDR3 runs 15 residues. CDR1 and CDR2 from the germline V gene are LNHDA and SQIVND (reference sequence). The DNA of the CDR3 is TGTGCCAGTAGTATAGCTGGGAGAACCTACAATGAGCAGTTCTTC. It translates to CASSIAGRTYNEQFF.

At least ten counts were recorded for this clonotype. The genes are TRBV28 and TRBJ1-2; no reliable D call. V was trimmed by 6 bases and J by 3 bases, leaving 11 bases between them. The CDR3 has 13 amino acids. Germline-derived CDR1 and CDR2 are MDHEN and SYDVKM. For the CDR3, the DNA is TGTGCCAGCAGCCCAGCCCTGGACTATGGCTACACCTTC. This gives the protein CASSPALDYGYTF.

V gene TRBV6-1 combines with J gene TRBJ2-1, with 9 bases matching TRBD2. This CDR3 contains 16 residues. The germline V gene has CDR1 MNHNS and CDR2 SASEGT. Trimming took 10 bases from V and 7 from J; bases not matched to a gene: 17. CDR3: CATRTRASGAWNEQFF. The CDR3, as DNA: TGTGCCACGCGAACCCGAGCTAGCGGGGCTTGGAATGAGCAGTTCTTC.

This clonotype was seen at least ten times. The chain carries TRBV20-1 and TRBJ2-7, with D possibly being TRBD1 or TRBD2 (5 bases each). The CDR3 totals 15 residues. Between the trimmed V and J ends, which lost 0 bases and 5 bases, there was a span of 17 bases. In germline, CDR1 is DFQATT, CDR2 SNEGSKA (reference sequence). CDR3 amino acids: CSAREGIPGTHEQYF. CDR3 nucleotide sequence: TGCAGTGCTAGAGAAGGCATACCGGGGACCCACGAGCAGTACTTC.

This clonotype was observed a handful of times. The chain employs TRBV4-1 and TRBJ1-2; 8 bases are a match to TRBD1. Germline values: CDR1 MGHRA, CDR2 YSYEKL. V was clipped by 8 bases and J by 1 base; unmatched bases: 6. The CDR3 runs 14 residues. CDR3 nucleotide sequence: TGCGCCAGCGGTCAGGGACAGGATAACTATGGCTACACCTTC. This gives the protein CASGQGQDNYGYTF.